This T cell receptor (beta chain) was found in a study of blood T cell repertoires in COVID-19. The CDR3 contains 16 residues. Trimming left V 0 bases short and J 2 bases short, with 14 bases between. Germline assignment: CDR1 SGDLS and CDR2 YYNGEE. Generated by immunoSEQ multiplex PCR, the TCRdb table keeps only in-frame clones and is missing some. This table holds around 250,000 clones, roughly 87% found once. The specimen sequenced was peripheral blood. This TCR was recovered from a woman aged 40 to 50 who had recovered from COVID-19. This chain connects TRBV9 to TRBJ2-5, with D perhaps matching TRBD1 (6 bases). The CDR3 protein is CASSVAMGGQQETQYF. The CDR3 region has the DNA TGTGCCAGCAGCGTAGCAATGGGTGGACAGCAAGAGACCCAGTACTTC.